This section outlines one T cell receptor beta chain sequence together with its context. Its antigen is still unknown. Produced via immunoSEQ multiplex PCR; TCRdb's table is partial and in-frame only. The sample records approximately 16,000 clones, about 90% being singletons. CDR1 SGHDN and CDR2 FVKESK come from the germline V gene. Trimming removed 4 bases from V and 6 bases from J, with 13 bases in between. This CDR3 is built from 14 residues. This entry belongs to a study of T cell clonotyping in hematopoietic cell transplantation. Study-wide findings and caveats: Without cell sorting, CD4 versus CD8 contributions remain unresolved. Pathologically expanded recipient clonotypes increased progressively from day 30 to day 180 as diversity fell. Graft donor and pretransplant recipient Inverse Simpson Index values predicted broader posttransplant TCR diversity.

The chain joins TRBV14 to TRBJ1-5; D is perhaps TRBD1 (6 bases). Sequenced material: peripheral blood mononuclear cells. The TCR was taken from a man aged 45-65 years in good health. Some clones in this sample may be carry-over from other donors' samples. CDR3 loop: CASSPNRVTQPQHF. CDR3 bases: TGTGCCAGCAGCCCTAACAGGGTTACTCAGCCCCAGCATTTT.